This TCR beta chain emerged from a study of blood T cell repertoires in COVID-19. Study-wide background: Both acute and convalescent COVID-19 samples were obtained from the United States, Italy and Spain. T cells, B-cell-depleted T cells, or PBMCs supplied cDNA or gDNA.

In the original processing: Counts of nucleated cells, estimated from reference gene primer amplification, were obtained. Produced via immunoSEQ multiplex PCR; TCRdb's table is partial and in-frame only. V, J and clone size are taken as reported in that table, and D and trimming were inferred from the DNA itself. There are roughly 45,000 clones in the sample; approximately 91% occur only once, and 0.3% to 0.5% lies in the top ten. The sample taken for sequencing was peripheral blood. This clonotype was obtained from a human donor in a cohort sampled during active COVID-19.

The CDR3 coding sequence is TGTGCCAGCAGCTTGGGACAGGGGGCGCGGGCCGAAAAACTGTTTTTT. Protein sequence: CASSLGQGARAEKLFF. The V and J genes are TRBV5-8 and TRBJ1-4; 10 bases fit TRBD1. The CDR3 is made up of 16 amino acids. The V and J ends lost 0 bases and 8 bases, in that order; junction bases with no gene match: 7. Looked up from germline, CDR1 is SGHTS and CDR2 is YDEGEE. Supplemented by reference TRBV5-8 and TRBJ1-4, the full variable domain reads EAGVTQSPTHLIKTRGQQATLRCSPISGHTSVYWYQQALGLGLQFLLWYDEGEERNRGNFPPRFSGRQFPNYSSELNVNALELEDSALYLCASSLGQGARAEKLFFGSGTQLSVL.